The 17 T cell receptor beta chains below all came from one sample that was sequenced in a study of blood T cell repertoires in COVID-19. Measured with immunoSEQ multiplex PCR; TCRdb has only the in-frame clones, and not every one. The sample yields roughly 180,000 clones, about four fifths seen once. Sequenced sample: peripheral blood. The receptors were gathered from a woman aged 40 to 49 with COVID-19, enrolled during active disease.

The chain has TRBV13 and TRBJ2-1; 7 bases map to TRBD2. The CDR3 covers 15 residues. CDR1 PRHDT and CDR2 FYEKMQ come from the germline V gene (reference sequence). Trimming took 0 bases from V and 4 from J; bases not matched to a gene: 3. The CDR3 DNA reads TGTGCCAGCAGCTTAGGACTAGCGCGGTACAATGAGCAGTTCTTC. Amino acid sequence: CASSLGLARYNEQFF.

This clone was picked up a small number of times. J is TRBJ1-6 and V is TRBV7-6; D perhaps matches TRBD1 (6 bases). The CDR3 has 15 residues. Germline V lookup: CDR1 SGHVS, CDR2 FNYEAQ. The ends were cut back, 5 bases at V and 10 bases at J, with 18 bases in the middle. The CDR3 bases are TGTGCCAGCAGCACGGCCCCGACAGGACTGTCACCCCTCCACTTT. It encodes CASSTAPTGLSPLHF.

V usage is TRBV6-5 and J usage is TRBJ1-4; TRBD1 is a possible D gene (6 bases). The CDR3 runs 14 residues. Germline lookup yields CDR1 MNHEY and CDR2 SVGAGI. Between the trimmed V and J ends, which lost 3 bases and 8 bases, there was a span of 13 bases. CDR3 in amino acids: CASSYYRENEKLFF. Written as DNA, the CDR3 is TGTGCCAGCAGTTATTACAGGGAGAACGAAAAACTGTTTTTT.

J is TRBJ1-6 and V is TRBV7-9; D gene unclear. CDR3 length: 16 amino acids. Trimming took off 5 bases at V and 8 bases at J, with 19 bases between the two ends. CDR1 is SEHNR and CDR2 is FQNEAQ in the germline V gene (reference sequence). The CDR3 DNA reads TGTGCCAGCAGCCGAGGTCCTCCGGGGTTGCATTCACCCCTCCACTTT. It codes for CASSRGPPGLHSPLHF.

The chain employs TRBV11-2 and TRBJ2-2; TRBD2 agrees at 11 bases. CDR1 is SGHAT and CDR2 is FQNNGV in the germline V gene. After removal of 4 bases from V and 5 bases from J, the junction contained 3 bases not matched to a gene. This CDR3 spans 15 amino acids. CDR3 residues: CASSWGLAVTGELFF. CDR3 nucleotide sequence: TGTGCCAGCAGCTGGGGACTAGCGGTGACCGGGGAGCTGTTTTTT.

This chain links TRBV11-2 with TRBJ2-5, with TRBD1 matching 7 bases. The CDR3 has 17 amino acids. The ends lost 0 bases at V and 0 bases at J; junction bases unmatched: 7. Per the germline V gene, CDR1 is SGHAT and CDR2 is FQNNGV. CDR3 in amino acids: CASSLDWETGYQETQYF. Written as DNA, the CDR3 is TGTGCCAGCAGCTTAGATTGGGAGACAGGGTACCAAGAGACCCAGTACTTC. The variable domain in full, completed from reference TRBV11-2 and TRBJ2-5, reads EAGVAQSPRYKIIEKRQSVAFWCNPISGHATLYWYQQILGQGPKLLIQFQNNGVVDDSQLPKDRFSAERLKGVDSTLKIQPAKLEDSAVYLCASSLDWETGYQETQYFGPGTRLLVL.

V is TRBV2 and J is TRBJ2-7; 10 positions agree with TRBD1. CDR1 and CDR2 (germline): SNHLY, FYNNEI. V shed 11 bases, J shed 10 bases, and the junction held 8 bases outside the gene matches. The CDR3 contains 11 residues. DNA of the CDR3: TGTGCCTGTCCCAGACAGGGGGCCCAGTACGTC. Residues: CACPRQGAQYV.

The rearrangement links TRBV9 to TRBJ1-4; tentative D call: TRBD1 (6 bases). Per the germline V gene, CDR1 is SGDLS and CDR2 is YYNGEE. The germline V and J ends were trimmed by 4 bases and 3 bases, with 10 bases remaining between them. The CDR3 sequence is 14 residues long. The CDR3 sequence: CASSPRGANEKLFF. The CDR3 region has the DNA TGTGCCAGCAGCCCCAGGGGTGCTAATGAAAAACTGTTTTTT.

This clone was seen a few times. V usage is TRBV6-1 and J usage is TRBJ2-5; tentative D call: TRBD1 (6 bases). The germline gives CDR1 MNHNS, CDR2 SASEGT. V was pared by 1 base and J by 0 bases, with 9 bases between. The CDR3 length is 15 residues. CDR3 region: CASSEGDRYQETQYF. As DNA, the CDR3 is TGTGCCAGCAGTGAAGGCGACAGGTACCAAGAGACCCAGTACTTC.

This clone was detected once. The V gene is TRBV5-1, the J gene TRBJ2-7, with 8 bases matching TRBD2. The V gene end was trimmed by 4 bases and the J gene end by 0 bases; junction bases not matched to a gene: 6. Germline V CDR1 and CDR2: SGHRS, YFSETQ. The CDR3 length is 15 residues. This chain's CDR3 is CASSVVAGSSYEQYF. In nucleotides, the CDR3 is TGCGCCAGCAGCGTGGTAGCGGGGAGCTCCTACGAGCAGTACTTC.

The gene calls are TRBV28 and TRBJ1-6, with D maybe TRBD1 (5 bases). V lost 5 bases to trimming and J lost 3 bases, with 17 bases between them. Germline CDR1 reads MDHEN; CDR2 reads SYDVKM. The CDR3 is 17 residues long. CDR3 sequence: CASSTPSKTVYNSPLHF. The CDR3 DNA sequence: TGTGCCAGCAGTACCCCATCGAAGACAGTCTATAATTCACCCCTCCACTTT.

The J gene is TRBJ2-1, the V gene TRBV11-2; 7 bases agree with TRBD1. The germline gives CDR1 SGHAT, CDR2 FQNNGV. The CDR3 spans 15 residues. J lost 10 bases, V lost 1 base, and 10 bases had no gene match. The CDR3 DNA reads as TGTGCCAGCAGCTTAGTTAAAAAACAGGGGCAGGAGCAGTTCTTC. The encoded protein is CASSLVKKQGQEQFF.

This chain connects TRBV7-9 to TRBJ2-1; 15 nucleotides agree with TRBD2. The CDR3 totals 18 residues. Germline V gene lookup returns CDR1 SEHNR and CDR2 FQNEAQ (reference sequence). After removal of 5 bases from V and 0 bases from J, the junction contained 5 bases not matched to a gene. The CDR3 reads CASSAGLAGGSSYNEQFF. CDR3 sequence (DNA): TGTGCCAGCAGCGCCGGACTAGCGGGAGGGAGCTCCTACAATGAGCAGTTCTTC.

This clone appeared once. V gene TRBV7-3 combines with J gene TRBJ2-1; 9 bases agree with TRBD2. In germline, CDR1 is SGHTA, CDR2 FQGTGA. The J segment lost 6 bases and the V segment lost 0 bases, leaving 3 bases of the junction unmatched. The CDR3 has 15 residues. The CDR3 nucleotides are TGTGCCAGCAGCTTAACTAGCGGGAGTTTCAATGAGCAGTTCTTC. Encoded protein: CASSLTSGSFNEQFF.

This clone is judged medium-sized. This CDR3 is CASTYIGSYGYTF. In nucleotides, the CDR3 is TGTGCCAGCACCTACATCGGGAGCTATGGCTACACCTTC. The chain is built from TRBV27 and TRBJ1-2, with D uncertain. Trimming removed 7 bases at V and 4 bases at J, with 13 bases between. The CDR3 length is 13 residues. The germline gives CDR1 MNHEY, CDR2 SMNVEV (reference sequence).

The chain uses TRBV24-1 and TRBJ2-1; 7 bases are shared with TRBD1. J lost 9 bases, V lost 9 bases, and 13 bases had no gene match. The CDR3 contains 14 residues. The germline V gene encodes CDR1 KGHDR and CDR2 SFDVKD. CDR3: CATGTVTVLGEQFF. The CDR3 DNA reads as TGTGCCACCGGGACAGTGACTGTGTTGGGTGAGCAGTTCTTC.

V is TRBV3-1 (or the pseudogene TRBV3-2) and J is TRBJ1-4; D unresolved. This CDR3 is built from 14 residues. The V gene lost 10 bases and the J gene lost 0 bases, with 12 bases spanning the gap. Germline CDR1 reads LGHDT; CDR2 reads YNNKEL (reference sequence). The CDR3 DNA follows: TGTGCCACCGCGGCGAGGGCAACTAATGAAAAACTGTTTTTT. Protein product: CATAARATNEKLFF.